Each of the 13 T cell receptor beta chains below was sequenced from the same sample in a study of blood T cell repertoires in COVID-19. Generated by immunoSEQ multiplex PCR, the TCRdb table keeps only in-frame clones and is missing some. The sample gives 90,000 to 100,000 clones, 85% of which show up once; over 35% is in the top ten. Sequencing was done on a sample of peripheral blood. Every receptor here comes from a man older than 75 with acute or convalescent COVID-19.

This chain joins TRBV30 and TRBJ2-5; 8 bases agree with TRBD2. CDR1 is GTSNPN, CDR2 SVGIG, per germline (reference sequence). The CDR3 is made up of 13 amino acids. In DNA, the CDR3 is TGTGCTCACTACCCCCGGGGGGGTGAGACCCAGTACTTC. Translation gives CAHYPRGGETQYF.

The chain couples TRBV3-1 (or the pseudogene TRBV3-2) to TRBJ1-2; no definite D call. The length of the CDR3 is 13 residues. CDR1 LGHDT and CDR2 YNNKEL come from the germline V gene (reference sequence). V was trimmed by 0 bases and J by 5 bases, leaving 7 bases between them. DNA for the CDR3: TGTGCCAGCAGCCAAGATCGACTTTATGGCTACACCTTC. Translated, it gives CASSQDRLYGYTF.

The DNA for the CDR3 is TGTGCCAGCAGCGGAGTAGCGGGGAACCAAGAGACCCAGTACTTC. As protein: CASSGVAGNQETQYF. The chain links TRBV11-2 to TRBJ2-5; 8 bases agree with TRBD2. After removal of 5 bases from V and 0 bases from J, the junction contained 5 bases not matched to a gene. CDR1 SGHAT and CDR2 FQNNGV come from the germline V gene. The CDR3 is 15 residues long.

This clone has a handful of counts. CDR3 amino acids: CASGGGATNEKLFF. The CDR3 coding sequence is TGTGCCAGCGGCGGAGGGGCCACTAATGAAAAACTGTTTTTT. J is TRBJ1-4 and V is TRBV6-5, with D possibly matching TRBD1 (5 bases). The V end lost 8 bases, the J end lost 2 bases, and 12 bases lay between the germline ends. Germline V gives CDR1 MNHEY, CDR2 SVGAGI. CDR3 length equals 14 residues.

V is TRBV27 and J is TRBJ1-1; perhaps TRBD1 as D (6 bases). The ends were cut back, 2 bases at V and 1 base at J, with 11 bases in the middle. Germline V gene lookup returns CDR1 MNHEY and CDR2 SMNVEV (reference sequence). This CDR3 comprises 15 residues. The CDR3 nucleotides read TGTGCCAGCAGTTTAAAAGGACAGCCGAACACTGAAGCTTTCTTT. This gives the protein CASSLKGQPNTEAFF.

This clone was detected once. This chain uses TRBV6-2 or TRBV6-3 with TRBJ2-5, with a tentative D call TRBD1 (6 bases). From germline, CDR1 is MNHEY and CDR2 SVGEGT. V gave up 4 bases and J gave up 5 bases, with 14 bases separating them. The CDR3 loop spans 14 amino acids. CDR3 sequence reads: CASSLDYRAETQYF. CDR3 sequence (DNA): TGTGCCAGCAGTTTAGACTACAGGGCGGAGACCCAGTACTTC.

This sequence joins TRBV27 and TRBJ1-6, with no clear D. The CDR3 has 14 amino acids. Trimming stripped 3 bases from V and 9 bases from J, with 12 bases between. Germline CDR1 is MNHEY and CDR2 is SMNVEV (reference sequence). DNA of the CDR3: TGTGCCAGCAGTTTCCCGTTTCGGGGTTCACCCCTCCACTTT. It specifies CASSFPFRGSPLHF.

DNA of the CDR3: TGTGCCAGTAGTATCGGGGGGCCCGGGGAGCTGTTTTTT. This translates into CASSIGGPGELFF. V gene TRBV19 combines with J gene TRBJ2-2, with D possibly being TRBD2 (7 bases). Germline assignment: CDR1 LNHDA and CDR2 SQIVND (reference sequence). The CDR3 consists of 13 residues. V was cut by 3 bases and J by 6 bases, with 8 bases left in between.

The chain carries TRBV5-1 and TRBJ1-3; D not certain. Germline V CDR1 and CDR2: SGHRS, YFSETQ. CDR3 size: 15 residues. Trimming shortened V by 3 bases and J by 0 bases, and 10 bases separated the two germline ends. CDR3 sequence reads: CASSSSWFSGNTIYF. CDR3 DNA: TGCGCCAGCAGCTCGAGTTGGTTCTCTGGAAACACCATATATTTT.

The J gene is TRBJ2-5, the V gene TRBV15, with D maybe TRBD2 (5 bases). Germline V CDR1 and CDR2: LNHNV, YYDKDF (reference sequence). This CDR3 has 14 residues. Trimming removed 1 base from V and 1 base from J, with 7 bases in between. The CDR3 loop is CATSRGGSQETQYF. CDR3 coding DNA: TGTGCCACCAGCAGAGGAGGGAGCCAAGAGACCCAGTACTTC.

This rearrangement joins TRBV2 to TRBJ1-1; a weak D match, TRBD1 (5 bases). V shed 6 bases and J shed 1 base, with 15 bases lying between them. The germline V gene encodes CDR1 SNHLY and CDR2 FYNNEI. The CDR3 is 15 amino acids. CDR3 in amino acids: CASSLQDSRNTEAFF. CDR3 sequence (DNA): TGTGCCAGCAGCTTACAGGATTCGAGGAACACTGAAGCTTTCTTT.

The chain combines TRBV10-3 with TRBJ1-6; D may be TRBD1 (6 bases). The germline V gene encodes CDR1 ENHRY and CDR2 SYGVKD. Trimming left V 1 base short and J 0 bases short, with 13 bases between. This CDR3 has 18 amino acids. CDR3 nucleotide sequence: TGTGCCATCAGTGAGTTGGACAGCTCGAGCTCCTATAATTCACCCCTCCACTTT. It yields the protein CAISELDSSSSYNSPLHF.

This clone appeared a single time. V usage is TRBV19 and J usage is TRBJ1-2; a weak D match, TRBD1 (5 bases). The germline V and J ends were trimmed by 7 bases and 4 bases, with 16 bases remaining between them. The germline CDR1 and CDR2 sequences are LNHDA and SQIVND (reference sequence). This CDR3 spans 14 amino acids. The CDR3 DNA follows: TGTGCCAGTACCGAAGGAGACAGACTCTATGGCTACACCTTC. It is translated as CASTEGDRLYGYTF.